The sequence of this T cell receptor beta chain was determined in a study of radiation and T cells in renal cell carcinoma. In the study overall: Nephrectomy followed 15 Gy stereotactic body radiation by 4 weeks.

A word on this clone: Its antigen is unknown.

Study-wide results and limits: Top tumor clonotypes rose in blood 2 weeks post-radiation, then contracted. Baseline intratumoral clonotype presence is unknown without pretreatment biopsies.

Documented time point: baseline pretreatment blood. Sample treatment: 15 Gy SBRT to primary tumor, nephrectomy 4 weeks later. This renal cell carcinoma was of the clear cell type. TCRdb's copy holds only in-frame clones and misses some; the assay was immunoSEQ multiplex PCR. This table has under 65,000 clones, around 78% appearing once. V was cut by 1 base and J by 2 bases, with 15 bases left in between. The CDR3 is 16 amino acids. Germline V lookup: CDR1 KGHSH, CDR2 LQKENI. V is TRBV18 and J is TRBJ2-7, with D uncertain. The TCR was taken from a man aged 60 to 69 with renal cell carcinoma. Sequences were derived from blood, sampled from a patient whose treatment included radiotherapy and nephrectomy. The DNA of the CDR3 is TGTGCCAGCTCACCACAAGACGCAGGTACTACCTACGAGCAGTACTTC. It codes for CASSPQDAGTTYEQYF. Full variable domain (remainder filled in from reference TRBV18 and TRBJ2-7): NAGVMQNPRHLVRRRGQEARLRCSPMKGHSHVYWYRQLPEEGLKFMVYLQKENIIDESGMPKERFSAEFPKEGPSILRIQQVVRGDSAAYFCASSPQDAGTTYEQYFGPGTRLTVT.